Shown below are 27 T cell receptor beta chains from a single sample sequenced in a study of T cell repertoires in cytomegalovirus infection. No antigens are known for them. TCRdb reprocessed the reads with MiXCR, giving one entry per CDR3 protein. The sample lists hundreds of thousands of distinct CDR3 sequences, approximately 31% occurring once. The starting material was cultured CD8+ T cells from PBMCs, obtained from culture after CMV antigen stimulation. Every receptor here comes from a human donor in good health (CMV status not recorded). Some clones in this sample may be carry-over from other donors' samples.

V gene TRBV29-1 combines with J gene TRBJ1-1, with D unresolved. The CDR3 runs to 12 residues. CDR1 SQVTM and CDR2 ANQGSEA come from the germline V gene. V lost 7 bases and J lost 1, with 10 bases in between. The CDR3 protein is CSAPDPNTEAFF. In DNA form, the CDR3 reads TGCAGCGCTCCGGACCCGAACACTGAAGCTTTCTTT. Variable domain in full (rest from reference TRBV29-1 and TRBJ1-1): SAVISQKPSRDICQRGTSLTIQCQVDSQVTMMFWYRQQPGQSLTLIATANQGSEATYESGFVIDKFPISRPNLTFSTLTVSNMSPEDSSIYLCSAPDPNTEAFFGQGTRLTVV.

In its sample, this clonotype was seen many times. The genes are TRBV7-2 and TRBJ2-7; D remains unclear. Trimming removed 2 bases at V and 4 bases at J, with 12 bases between. The germline CDR1 and CDR2 sequences are SGHTA and FQGNSA. This CDR3 region has 14 residues. For the CDR3, the DNA is TGTGCCAGCAGCTTAATCCCAGCGAGGTACGAGCAGTACTTC. It specifies CASSLIPARYEQYF. Based on the CDR3 plus reference TRBV7-2 and TRBJ2-7, the full variable domain is GAGVSQSPSNKVTEKGKDVELRCDPISGHTALYWYRQSLGQGLEFLIYFQGNSAPDKSGLPSDRFSAERTGGSVSTLTIQRTQQEDSAVYLCASSLIPARYEQYFGPGTRLTVT.

V gene TRBV7-2 combines with J gene TRBJ2-1; 10 bases are a match to TRBD2. This CDR3 contains 16 residues. V lost 3 bases, J lost 6 bases, and 8 bases stayed unmatched. Germline V gives CDR1 SGHTA, CDR2 FQGNSA. In nucleotides, the CDR3 is TGTGCCAGCAGCTTGAGCGGGGGGGCCTTTGTCAATGAGCAGTTCTTC. This sequence encodes CASSLSGGAFVNEQFF.

In its sample, this clonotype was seen a few times. The chain employs TRBV6-1 and TRBJ1-4; maybe TRBD1 (5 bases). The CDR3 contains 13 residues. Germline CDR1 MNHNS, CDR2 SASEGT. Deletions cut 8 bases from V and 4 bases from J, with 11 bases between. The CDR3 DNA follows: TGTGCCAGCTCGACAGAAGTTAATGAAAAACTGTTTTTT. Translating it yields CASSTEVNEKLFF.

In this sample, this clonotype turned up many times. The chain links TRBV27 to TRBJ1-2, with 9 bases fitting TRBD1. J was trimmed by 4 bases and V by 2 bases; bases with no gene match: 2. Looked up from germline, CDR1 is MNHEY and CDR2 is SMNVEV (reference sequence). The CDR3 covers 14 residues. CDR3 coding DNA: TGTGCCAGCAGTTTAGGGACAGGGACCTATGGCTACACCTTC. This encodes CASSLGTGTYGYTF.

This chain uses TRBV4-1 with TRBJ1-1; D is perhaps TRBD1 (5 bases). CDR1 and CDR2 from the germline V gene are MGHRA and YSYEKL. V lost 0 bases, J lost 3 bases, and 17 bases lay in between. This CDR3 region has 17 residues. The CDR3 nucleotides read TGCGCCAGCAGCCAAGAGGGGGGATTTCGGTTTGACACTGAAGCTTTCTTT. Protein product: CASSQEGGFRFDTEAFF.

The chain has TRBV5-1 and TRBJ1-6, with 7 bases aligning to TRBD1. The CDR3 has 19 residues. Germline V gives CDR1 SGHRS, CDR2 YFSETQ. V trimming: 0 bases; J trimming: 0 bases; junction bases outside the gene matches: 9. The CDR3 DNA reads TGCGCCAGCAGCTTGGACGGGACAGAGTTGAGCTCCTATAATTCACCCCTCCACTTT. This codes for CASSLDGTELSSYNSPLHF.

The rearrangement links TRBV27 to TRBJ2-2; D not resolved. The germline V gene has CDR1 MNHEY and CDR2 SMNVEV (reference sequence). With 7 bases removed from V and 4 bases from J, the gap between germline ends came to 13 bases. The CDR3 extends over 14 amino acids. The CDR3: CASILQRGTGELFF. DNA of the CDR3: TGTGCCAGCATCTTACAGCGTGGCACCGGGGAGCTGTTTTTT.

The rearrangement joins TRBV6-6 to TRBJ2-7; TRBD1 matches 8 bases. With V trimmed by 3 bases and J by 4 bases, 8 bases remained unmatched. This CDR3 is 15 amino acids long. Per germline, CDR1 MNHNY and CDR2 SVGAGI (reference sequence). Written as DNA, the CDR3 is TGTGCCAGCAGTTATCCAAGACAGGGGATGTACGAGCAGTACTTC. Translation: CASSYPRQGMYEQYF.

This clonotype turned up a few times. This rearrangement joins TRBV20-1 to TRBJ2-2, with D possibly being TRBD1 (6 bases). V shed 0 bases and J shed 0 bases, with 14 bases lying between them. The CDR3 covers 17 residues. Germline V gene data show CDR1 as DFQATT and CDR2 as SNEGSKA (reference sequence). CDR3: CSARDQTGSSNTGELFF. In DNA form, the CDR3 reads TGCAGTGCTAGAGATCAGACAGGCTCATCGAACACCGGGGAGCTGTTTTTT.

This clonotype has only one observation. The chain links TRBV3-1 to TRBJ1-6, with no clear D. Trimming removed 0 bases at V and 11 bases at J, with 8 bases between. The CDR3 is 13 amino acids. The germline V gene has CDR1 LGHDT and CDR2 YNNKEL (reference sequence). The CDR3 protein is CASSQDKYTPLHF. Here the CDR3 DNA reads TGTGCCAGCAGCCAAGATAAGTATACACCCCTCCACTTT.

The chain uses TRBV19 and TRBJ1-5; tentatively, D is TRBD1 (6 bases). Germline loops: CDR1 LNHDA, CDR2 SQIVND (reference sequence). The CDR3 has 15 amino acids. With 3 bases removed from V and 2 bases from J, the gap between germline ends came to 11 bases. The chain's CDR3 is CASSMPGVGNQPQHF. DNA of the CDR3: TGTGCCAGTAGTATGCCAGGGGTGGGCAATCAGCCCCAGCATTTT.

The CDR3, as DNA: TGTGCCATCAGTGATCAGGGTTCTAGCACAGATACGCAGTATTTT. Its translation: CAISDQGSSTDTQYF. J is TRBJ2-3 and V is TRBV10-3; a possible D gene is TRBD1 (5 bases). The CDR3 has 15 residues. V gave up 3 bases and J gave up 0 bases, with 10 bases separating them. Germline CDR1 is ENHRY and CDR2 is SYGVKD.

This clonotype came up a few times. J is TRBJ1-1 and V is TRBV20-1; 8 bases align to TRBD1. Unmatched junction bases numbered 7, after V lost 1 base and J lost 6 bases. From germline, CDR1 is DFQATT and CDR2 SNEGSKA (reference sequence). CDR3 length: 14 amino acids. The chain's CDR3 is CSARVLDRGAEAFF. In DNA form, the CDR3 reads TGCAGTGCTAGAGTCCTAGACAGGGGAGCTGAAGCTTTCTTT.

This clonotype has just a few counts. The rearrangement links TRBV11-2 to TRBJ2-7; D perhaps matches TRBD1 (5 bases). The CDR3 runs to 14 residues. CDR1 is SGHAT and CDR2 is FQNNGV in the germline V gene. V lost 4 bases, J lost 5 bases, and 15 bases lay in between. The DNA of the CDR3 is TGTGCCAGCAGCTCCCCGTCTAAAGGGGACGAGCAGTACTTC. Amino acids: CASSSPSKGDEQYF.

This clonotype was detected a few times. The genes are TRBV27 and TRBJ2-1; D is uncertain. The CDR3 consists of 13 residues. The ends were cut back, 0 bases at V and 7 bases at J, with 7 bases in the middle. Germline CDR1 reads MNHEY; CDR2 reads SMNVEV (reference sequence). The CDR3: CASSLSPRNEQFF. DNA of the CDR3: TGTGCCAGCAGTTTATCTCCGAGGAATGAGCAGTTCTTC.

The V call is TRBV11-3, the J call TRBJ2-7; 7 positions match TRBD1. V lost 5 bases and J lost 0; bases outside the gene matches: 10. CDR3 length: 16 residues. CDR1 and CDR2 from the germline V gene are SGHNT and YENEEA. The CDR3 protein is CASSPRTGESSYEQYV. The CDR3, as DNA: TGTGCCAGCAGCCCCCGGACAGGAGAGAGCTCCTACGAGCAGTACGTC.

The chain has TRBV12-3 or TRBV12-4 and TRBJ1-6; 10 bases line up with TRBD1. This CDR3 is built from 16 residues. The J segment lost 9 bases and the V segment lost 5 bases, leaving 10 bases of the junction unmatched. The CDR3 coding sequence is TGTGCCAGCAGTGTTACCGGGACAGGGGATTTTTCACCCCTCCACTTT. Its protein product is CASSVTGTGDFSPLHF.

V and J are TRBV6-6 and TRBJ2-2; 7 bases map to TRBD1. The germline V gene encodes CDR1 MNHNY and CDR2 SVGAGI (reference sequence). The CDR3 length is 15 residues. V lost 5 bases, J lost 5 bases, and 8 bases stayed unmatched. DNA for the CDR3: TGTGCCAGCAGTGGTGAGGGGGCGAGAACCGGGGAGCTGTTTTTT. Residues: CASSGEGARTGELFF.

The chain carries TRBV7-6 and TRBJ2-1, with 9 bases fitting TRBD2. This CDR3 region has 15 residues. Germline V gene lookup returns CDR1 SGHVS and CDR2 FNYEAQ. After removal of 2 bases from V and 9 bases from J, the junction contained 8 bases not matched to a gene. The CDR3 nucleotides read TGTGCCAGCAGCTTAAAGGCGGGGGGGCATTTTGAGCAGTTCTTC. Translation gives CASSLKAGGHFEQFF.

This clonotype has a handful of counts. J is TRBJ2-7 and V is TRBV4-1; TRBD1 agrees at 11 bases. Losses at the gene ends were 5 bases for V and 2 bases for J; bases not matched to a gene: 5. The CDR3 loop spans 15 amino acids. Germline-derived CDR1 and CDR2 are MGHRA and YSYEKL. Here the CDR3 reads CASSTQGQGAYEQYF. CDR3 bases: TGCGCCAGCAGCACACAGGGACAGGGGGCCTACGAGCAGTACTTC.

For this clonotype: At one of its ends the junction is not consistent with the germline gene, which may arise from a read error. The chain employs TRBV7-3 and TRBJ2-5; D is uncertain. The CDR3 is made up of 13 amino acids. Germline lookup yields CDR1 SGHTA and CDR2 FQGTGA. The CDR3: CVSSHSATETQYF. CDR3 DNA: TGTGTCAGCAGCCATTCCGCGACAGAGACCCAGTACTTC.

As concerns this clonotype: A read error may account for a junction end that differs from germline. DNA of the CDR3: TGTGCCAGTGCCTGGGGGGGCCAGGAGACCCGGTACTTC. This translates into CASAWGGQETRYF. The chain uses TRBV12-3 or TRBV12-4 and TRBJ2-5; possibly TRBD2 for D (7 bases). The CDR3 consists of 13 residues.

The chain joins TRBV11-2 to TRBJ1-1, with D possibly matching TRBD1 (6 bases). V lost 1 base, J lost 6 bases, and 12 bases lay in between. Germline values: CDR1 SGHAT, CDR2 FQNNGV. This CDR3 is 14 amino acids long. Here the CDR3 DNA reads TGTGCCAGCAGCTTAGCAGGGAAGGGGGCTGAAGCTTTCTTT. Translation gives CASSLAGKGAEAFF.

CDR3 sequence: CSVPGRGASYGYTF. For the CDR3, the DNA is TGCAGCGTCCCAGGGCGCGGAGCTAGCTATGGCTACACCTTC. The rearrangement uses TRBV29-1 and TRBJ1-2, with D tentatively TRBD1 (5 bases). V was cut by 6 bases and J by 4 bases, with 18 bases left in between. CDR3 length equals 14 residues. CDR1 is SQVTM and CDR2 is ANQGSEA in the germline V gene.

This chain connects TRBV12-5 to TRBJ2-7; D uncertain. CDR3 size: 12 residues. CDR1 LGHNT and CDR2 FRNRAP come from the germline V gene. V was cut by 3 bases and J by 3 bases, with 6 bases left in between. The chain's CDR3 is CASGFSYYEQYF. CDR3 nucleotide sequence: TGTGCTAGTGGTTTTTCCTACTACGAGCAGTACTTC.

The J gene is TRBJ1-5, the V gene TRBV20-1; D possibly corresponds to TRBD1 (5 bases). The CDR3 loop spans 12 amino acids. Germline V CDR1 and CDR2: DFQATT, SNEGSKA (reference sequence). Trimming left V 2 bases short and J 7 bases short, with 9 bases between. This CDR3 is CSARQGGQPQHF. For the CDR3, the DNA is TGCAGTGCTAGACAGGGAGGGCAGCCCCAGCATTTT.